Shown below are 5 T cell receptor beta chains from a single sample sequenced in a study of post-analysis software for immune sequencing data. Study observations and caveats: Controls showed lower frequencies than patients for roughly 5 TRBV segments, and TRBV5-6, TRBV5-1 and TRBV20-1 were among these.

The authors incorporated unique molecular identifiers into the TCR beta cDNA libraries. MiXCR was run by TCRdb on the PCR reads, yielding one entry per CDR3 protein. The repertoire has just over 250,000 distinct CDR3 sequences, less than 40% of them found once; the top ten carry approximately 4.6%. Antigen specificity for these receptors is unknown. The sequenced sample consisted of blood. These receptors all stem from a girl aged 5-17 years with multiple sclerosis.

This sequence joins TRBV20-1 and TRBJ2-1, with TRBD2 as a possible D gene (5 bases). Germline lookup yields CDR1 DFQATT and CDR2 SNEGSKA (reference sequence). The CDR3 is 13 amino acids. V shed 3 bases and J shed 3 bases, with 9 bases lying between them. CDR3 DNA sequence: TGCAGTGCTAGTTTCCGGGACTACAATGAGCAGTTCTTC. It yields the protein CSASFRDYNEQFF.

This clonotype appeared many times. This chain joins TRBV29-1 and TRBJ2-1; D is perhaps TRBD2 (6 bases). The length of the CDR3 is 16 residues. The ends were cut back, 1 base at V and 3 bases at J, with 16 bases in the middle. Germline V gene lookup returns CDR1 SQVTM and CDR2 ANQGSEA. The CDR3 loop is CSVEGDRDLNYNEQFF. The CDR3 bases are TGCAGCGTTGAAGGGGACCGGGACTTAAACTACAATGAGCAGTTCTTC.

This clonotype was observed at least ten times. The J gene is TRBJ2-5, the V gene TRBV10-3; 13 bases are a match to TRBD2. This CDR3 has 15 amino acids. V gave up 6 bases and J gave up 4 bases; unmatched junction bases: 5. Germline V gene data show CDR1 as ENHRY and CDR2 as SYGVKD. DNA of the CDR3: TGTGCCATCAGCGAGGGACTAGCGGGGAGAGAGACCCAGTACTTC. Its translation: CAISEGLAGRETQYF.

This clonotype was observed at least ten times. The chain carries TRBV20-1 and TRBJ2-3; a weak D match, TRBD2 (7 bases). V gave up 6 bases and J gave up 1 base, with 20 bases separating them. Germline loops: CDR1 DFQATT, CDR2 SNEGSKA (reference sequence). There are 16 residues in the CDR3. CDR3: CSAMGAGDFGTDTQYF. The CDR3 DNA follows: TGCAGTGCCATGGGGGCGGGGGATTTTGGCACAGATACGCAGTATTTT.

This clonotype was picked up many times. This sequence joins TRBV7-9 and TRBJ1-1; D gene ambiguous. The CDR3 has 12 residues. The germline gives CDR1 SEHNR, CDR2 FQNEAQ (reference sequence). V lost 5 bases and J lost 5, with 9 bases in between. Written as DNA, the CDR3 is TGTGCCAGCAGCGACCAAGAAACTGAAGCTTTCTTT. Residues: CASSDQETEAFF.